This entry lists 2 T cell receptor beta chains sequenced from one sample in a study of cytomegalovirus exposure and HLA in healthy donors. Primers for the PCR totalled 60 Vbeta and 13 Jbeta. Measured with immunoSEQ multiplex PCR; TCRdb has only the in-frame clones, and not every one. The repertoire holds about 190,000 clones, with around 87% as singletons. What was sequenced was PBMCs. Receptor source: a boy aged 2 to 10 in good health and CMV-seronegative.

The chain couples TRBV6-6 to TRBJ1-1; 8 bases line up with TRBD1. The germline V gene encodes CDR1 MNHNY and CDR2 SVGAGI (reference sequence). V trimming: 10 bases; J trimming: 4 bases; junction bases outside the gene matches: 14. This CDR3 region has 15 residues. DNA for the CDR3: TGTGCCACAATTCGTTGGACAGGGAAAAGCACTGAAGCTTTCTTT. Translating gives CATIRWTGKSTEAFF.

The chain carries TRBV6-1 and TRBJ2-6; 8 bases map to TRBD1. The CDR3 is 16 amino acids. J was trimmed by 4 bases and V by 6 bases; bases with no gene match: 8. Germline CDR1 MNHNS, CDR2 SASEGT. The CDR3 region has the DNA TGTGCCAGCAGGGAACGACAGGGGAACGGGGCCAACGTCCTGACTTTC. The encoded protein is CASRERQGNGANVLTF.